These 18 T cell receptor beta chains originate from one sample sequenced in a study of shared clonotypes between healthy human individuals (dated by TCRdb to the early 2020s). Library creation used the immunoSEQ multiplex PCR assay. As stored in TCRdb, this immuneACCESS dataset retains in-frame rearrangements with V and J assigned. A fraction of the clones does not appear; measured against another copy, unresolved V genes explain less than half of the discrepancy, and the remainder lacks a known reason. This sample comprises about 1.1 million clones, roughly 77% of them detected only once. The ten biggest clones cover about 0.89% of the sample. The sequencing input was memory CD4+ T cells from PBMCs. This sample's cell subset or site label indicates: CD45RA-negative fraction. The receptor set was obtained from a young man in good health. Some clones in this sample may be carry-over from other donors' samples.

A few counts support this clone. This chain links TRBV28 with TRBJ1-2, with 8 nucleotides matching TRBD1. This CDR3 is 16 amino acids long. Looked up from germline, CDR1 is MDHEN and CDR2 is SYDVKM. With V trimmed by 6 bases and J by 4 bases, 13 bases remained unmatched. The CDR3 coding sequence is TGTGCCAGCAGCCCCGAACGGACAGGGAGATTCTATGGCTACACCTTC. Translating gives CASSPERTGRFYGYTF.

This rearrangement joins TRBV5-1 to TRBJ1-2, with 7 positions matching TRBD1. The germline CDR1 and CDR2 sequences are SGHRS and YFSETQ. V dropped 3 bases and J dropped 3; count of bases not matched to a gene: 5. CDR3 size: 14 residues. Here the CDR3 DNA reads TGCGCCAGCAGCTCATCCGGGACAGACTATGGCTACACCTTC. It encodes CASSSSGTDYGYTF.

Regarding this clone: One base away lies a much larger clone, so this may be a sequencing read error. The sample has other DNA sequences that encode this CDR3 too. The chain carries TRBV9 and TRBJ1-3; TRBD1 is a possible D gene (5 bases). The length of the CDR3 is 15 residues. CDR1 SGDLS and CDR2 YYNGEE come from the germline V gene. Trimming shortened V by 0 bases and J by 0 bases, and 7 bases separated the two germline ends. Written as DNA, the CDR3 is TGTGCCAGCAGCGTAGAGGGGAGCTCTGGAAACACCATATATTTT. It codes for CASSVEGSSGNTIYF.

The chain recombines TRBV28 with TRBJ2-1; D remains ambiguous. CDR3 length equals 15 residues. V dropped 2 bases and J dropped 6 bases, with 14 bases sitting between them. CDR1 is MDHEN, CDR2 SYDVKM, per germline. The CDR3 is CASSLTPPKGNEQFF. As DNA, the CDR3 is TGTGCCAGCAGTTTAACACCCCCCAAGGGCAATGAGCAGTTCTTC.

V gene TRBV5-1 combines with J gene TRBJ2-3; 10 nucleotides match TRBD2. Germline lookup yields CDR1 SGHRS and CDR2 YFSETQ. The CDR3 is 15 amino acids. The V and J ends lost 5 bases and 5 bases, in that order; junction bases with no gene match: 8. The CDR3 protein is CASRGAGGPGDTQYF. The CDR3 nucleotides are TGCGCCAGCAGAGGAGCGGGAGGGCCCGGAGATACGCAGTATTTT.

J is TRBJ2-6 and V is TRBV6-5; D is unclear. The germline V gene has CDR1 MNHEY and CDR2 SVGAGI. Deletions cut 6 bases from V and 1 base from J, with 10 bases between. The CDR3 extends over 15 amino acids. CDR3 region: CASRNGVSGANVLTF. CDR3 coding DNA: TGTGCCAGCAGAAATGGGGTGTCTGGGGCCAACGTCCTGACTTTC.

This clone has a single count. The J gene is TRBJ2-1, the V gene TRBV9; 13 nucleotides align to TRBD2. J was trimmed by 8 bases and V by 3 bases; bases with no gene match: 5. The CDR3 consists of 15 residues. Germline loops: CDR1 SGDLS, CDR2 YYNGEE. The CDR3 bases are TGTGCCAGCAGCGAGACTAGCGGGAGGTGGGATGAGCAGTTCTTC. Its translation is CASSETSGRWDEQFF.

This chain connects TRBV30 to TRBJ1-1; D unresolved. In germline, CDR1 is GTSNPN, CDR2 SVGIG (reference sequence). Trimming took off 4 bases at V and 10 bases at J, with 13 bases between the two ends. The CDR3 covers 11 residues. CDR3 DNA sequence: TGTGCCTGGAACCGGCAGTCGAGAGCTTTCTTT. Its protein is CAWNRQSRAFF.

This clone was counted between two and nine times. This chain uses TRBV2 with TRBJ2-7, with D maybe TRBD2 (6 bases). There are 14 residues in the CDR3. Per germline, CDR1 SNHLY and CDR2 FYNNEI. With 0 bases removed from V and 3 bases from J, the gap between germline ends came to 9 bases. The chain's CDR3 is CASSEARGNYEQYF. The CDR3 bases are TGTGCCAGCAGTGAAGCCCGCGGGAACTACGAGCAGTACTTC.

This CDR3 is CASSLRQGGYEQYF. For the CDR3, the DNA is TGCGCCAGCAGCTTGCGTCAGGGCGGTTACGAGCAGTACTTC. The rearrangement joins TRBV5-1 to TRBJ2-7; tentative D call: TRBD1 (5 bases). V lost 1 base, J lost 4 bases, and 12 bases lay in between. The germline CDR1 and CDR2 sequences are SGHRS and YFSETQ. There are 14 residues in the CDR3.

The chain is built from TRBV10-3 and TRBJ1-2; 7 positions match TRBD1. Trimming removed 7 bases from V and 5 bases from J; junction bases left unmatched: 10. This CDR3 comprises 14 residues. Per germline, CDR1 ENHRY and CDR2 SYGVKD. The CDR3, as DNA: TGTGCCATCATCGAGTCTCCAGGGGGGTATGGCTACACCTTC. Translated: CAIIESPGGYGYTF.

This clone occurred once. J is TRBJ2-7 and V is TRBV15; no clear D gene. This CDR3 is built from 12 residues. Germline V gene lookup returns CDR1 LNHNV and CDR2 YYDKDF (reference sequence). V was cut by 5 bases and J by 4 bases, with 9 bases left in between. CDR3 bases: TGTGCCACCAGCGTCGGATTTTACGAGCAGTACTTC. It is translated as CATSVGFYEQYF. Variable domain in full (rest from reference TRBV15 and TRBJ2-7): DAMVIQNPRYQVTQFGKPVTLSCSQTLNHNVMYWYQQKSSQAPKLLFHYYDKDFNNEADTPDNFQSRRPNTSFCFLDIRSPGLGDTAMYLCATSVGFYEQYFGPGTRLTVT.

The chain carries TRBV28 and TRBJ1-2; possible D gene TRBD1, 6 bases. Germline CDR1 MDHEN, CDR2 SYDVKM. V was clipped by 6 bases and J by 4 bases, with 21 bases between them. This CDR3 has 16 residues. Written as DNA, the CDR3 is TGTGCCAGCAGACGACAGGAGATTTTATGGGCCTATGGCTACACCTTC. Its translation is CASRRQEILWAYGYTF.

Details on this clone: This CDR3 is also generated by other DNA sequences in the sample. The rearrangement uses TRBV18 and TRBJ2-7, with D perhaps TRBD1 (5 bases). V lost 6 bases to trimming and J lost 3 bases, with 12 bases between them. There are 13 residues in the CDR3. Germline V gene sequence: CDR1 KGHSH, CDR2 LQKENI. The CDR3 protein is CASSPRGSYEQYF. In nucleotides, the CDR3 is TGTGCCAGCTCTCCTAGGGGAAGCTACGAGCAGTACTTC.

The chain has TRBV18 and TRBJ1-5; unclear D gene. This CDR3 is built from 20 residues. Germline V gives CDR1 KGHSH, CDR2 LQKENI. V dropped 2 bases and J dropped 1 base, with 24 bases sitting between them. CDR3 loop: CASSPISVAGAAGSNQPQHF. CDR3 DNA: TGTGCCAGCTCACCAATTTCGGTTGCAGGAGCAGCTGGAAGCAATCAGCCCCAGCATTTT.

In its sample, this clone was seen once. The rearrangement joins TRBV28 to TRBJ2-1; 9 bases agree with TRBD1. Germline V lookup: CDR1 MDHEN, CDR2 SYDVKM. The CDR3 is made up of 15 amino acids. J lost 8 bases, V lost 7 bases, and 12 bases had no gene match. The CDR3 spells CASTQQGAGDDEQFF. CDR3 nucleotides: TGTGCCAGCACCCAACAGGGGGCGGGTGACGATGAGCAGTTCTTC.

The chain uses TRBV9 and TRBJ2-3, with 8 bases aligning to TRBD2. The CDR3 totals 15 residues. V lost 3 bases and J lost 0; bases outside the gene matches: 3. The V gene's germline CDR1 is SGDLS and CDR2 YYNGEE. The CDR3 sequence is CASSGAGASTDTQYF. The CDR3 DNA follows: TGTGCCAGCAGCGGAGCGGGAGCTAGCACAGATACGCAGTATTTT.

The rearrangement uses TRBV6-1 and TRBJ2-7; possibly TRBD1 or TRBD2 for D (5 bases each). Deletions cut 2 bases from V and 12 bases from J, with 11 bases between. The CDR3 runs 11 residues. Germline CDR1 reads MNHNS; CDR2 reads SASEGT. CDR3 coding DNA: TGTGCCAGCAGTGAACGGCAGGGACCGTACTTC. Protein product: CASSERQGPYF.